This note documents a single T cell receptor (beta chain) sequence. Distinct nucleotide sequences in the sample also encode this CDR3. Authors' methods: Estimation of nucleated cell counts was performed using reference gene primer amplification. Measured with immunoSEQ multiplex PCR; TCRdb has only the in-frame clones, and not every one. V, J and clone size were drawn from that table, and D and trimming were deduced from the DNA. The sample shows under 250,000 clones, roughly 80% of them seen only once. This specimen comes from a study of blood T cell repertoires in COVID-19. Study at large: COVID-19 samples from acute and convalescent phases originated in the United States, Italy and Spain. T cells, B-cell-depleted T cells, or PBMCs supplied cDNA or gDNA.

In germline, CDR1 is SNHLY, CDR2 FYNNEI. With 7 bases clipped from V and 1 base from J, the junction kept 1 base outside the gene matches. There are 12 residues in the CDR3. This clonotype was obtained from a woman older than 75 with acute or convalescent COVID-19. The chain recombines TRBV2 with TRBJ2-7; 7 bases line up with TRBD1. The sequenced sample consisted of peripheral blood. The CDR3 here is CASTGQSYEQYF. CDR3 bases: TGTGCCAGCACGGGACAGTCCTACGAGCAGTACTTC. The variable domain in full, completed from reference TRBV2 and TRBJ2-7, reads EPEVTQTPSHQVTQMGQEVILRCVPISNHLYFYWYRQILGQKVEFLVSFYNNEISEKSEIFDDQFSVERPDGSNFTLKIRSTKLEDSAMYFCASTGQSYEQYFGPGTRLTVT.